Listed here is a single T cell receptor (beta chain). Using immunoSEQ multiplex PCR, the repertoire was profiled, and TCRdb retains in-frame clones only, with some absent. The repertoire has roughly 48,000 clones, 85% to 95% of them found once; the top ten carry 0.7% to 1%. Trimming left V 6 bases short and J 0 bases short, with 14 bases between. Germline V gene sequence: CDR1 SNHLY, CDR2 FYNNEI. The CDR3 contains 15 residues. This entry is derived from a study of T cell changes during pregnancy in multiple sclerosis. The chain recombines TRBV2 with TRBJ1-1, with D perhaps TRBD1 (5 bases). The origin of this receptor is a female donor in good health, enrolled as a control in a pregnancy study. The sequenced sample was CD4+ T cells from peripheral blood mononuclear cells, obtained in the second trimester of pregnancy. The CDR3 sequence: CASRAEQALNTEAFF. CDR3 coding DNA: TGTGCCAGCAGAGCCGAACAGGCTCTGAACACTGAAGCTTTCTTT.